Here is one TCR beta chain with its context. The antigen is undetermined. This sample was taken from a study of OX40 agonist ivuxolimab in advanced cancers. Overall study context: The eligibility criteria allowed prior anti-PD-1, anti-PD-L1 or anti-CTLA-4 therapy, and roughly 39% had some.

Data came from immunoSEQ multiplex PCR; TCRdb stores just in-frame clones and leaves some out. This table holds more than 55,000 clones, roughly 89% found once. Study results and caveats: Part of the nonresponder group also had normalized T-cell clonal expansion that was low. With doses of 0.1 to 3.0 mg/kg, CD4+ and CD8+ blood T cells had undergone clonal expansion by week 6.

The investigators sampled blood at baseline, at cycle 4 day 1, and at cycle 7 day 1. Germline loops: CDR1 SGHRS, CDR2 YFSETQ. The CDR3 length is 14 residues. V lost 0 bases, J lost 3 bases, and 10 bases lay in between. V usage is TRBV5-1 and J usage is TRBJ2-7; tentative D call: TRBD2 (7 bases). This sequence originates from an adult with an advanced solid tumor such as melanoma, head and neck, liver or kidney cancer. Sequenced material: CD4+ or CD8+ T cells sorted from blood, taken in a trial of the OX40 agonist ivuxolimab. The chain's CDR3 is CASSLGGGSYEQYF. Written as DNA, the CDR3 is TGCGCCAGCAGCTTGGGCGGGGGCAGCTACGAGCAGTACTTC.